The TCR beta chain under discussion was sequenced for a study of blood T cell repertoires in COVID-19. Study-level information: The samples span acute and convalescent COVID-19 from the United States, Italy and Spain.

This CDR3 region has 17 residues. Per germline, CDR1 MDHEN and CDR2 SYDVKM. V was cut by 3 bases and J by 0 bases, with 17 bases left in between. Generated by immunoSEQ multiplex PCR, the TCRdb table keeps only in-frame clones and is missing some. The sample yields approximately 440,000 clones, around 90% seen once. Source material: PBMCs or T cells enriched from blood (not recorded which). The chain employs TRBV28 and TRBJ1-1, with D hard to call. The TCR sequence derives from a man younger than 30 who had recovered from COVID-19. CDR3 DNA sequence: TGTGCCAGCAGTTTTCCTACGAAAGTTTCCATGAACACTGAAGCTTTCTTT. It codes for CASSFPTKVSMNTEAFF.